The entry that follows covers one T cell receptor beta chain sequence. The sample belongs to a study of OX40 agonist ivuxolimab in advanced cancers. In the study overall: As their treatment, patients were administered ivuxolimab, an agonistic anti-OX40 (CD134) antibody. Aged roughly 23 to 79 with a mean of approximately 60 years, they were around 85% male.

Sequenced by immunoSEQ multiplex PCR; TCRdb stores in-frame clones only, minus some. This table holds about 42,000 clones, 75% to 90% found once. The sample here was CD4+ or CD8+ T cells sorted from blood, taken in a trial of the OX40 agonist ivuxolimab. This TCR derives from an adult with an advanced solid tumor such as melanoma, head and neck, liver or kidney cancer.

The CDR3 here is CASSVGTGGAGGYTF. Written as DNA, the CDR3 is TGTGCCAGCAGCGTCGGGACAGGGGGCGCGGGTGGCTACACCTTC. This chain links TRBV9 with TRBJ1-2, with 12 bases matching TRBD1. CDR3 size: 15 residues. The V gene's germline CDR1 is SGDLS and CDR2 YYNGEE. Losses at the gene ends were 2 bases for V and 7 bases for J; bases not matched to a gene: 6.